These 6 T cell receptor beta chains were all obtained from the same sample, sequenced in a study of T cells in Graves' hyperthyroidism and ophthalmopathy. Amplified TCR beta CDR3 regions derived from RNA transcripts. TCR CDR3 underwent first-round RT-PCR with the HTBI primer set. TCRdb independently ran MiXCR on the multiplex PCR reads; one entry per CDR3 protein. The sample includes 650,000 to 800,000 distinct CDR3 sequences, over 40% of them seen just once. The sequencing sample was made of peripheral blood or thyroid tissue (not recorded which). These TCRs come from an adult man with Graves' disease, either hyperthyroidism or ophthalmopathy (not recorded which).

V is TRBV12-3 or TRBV12-4 and J is TRBJ1-2, with no clear D. The V end lost 3 bases, the J end lost 4 bases, and 9 bases lay between the germline ends. CDR3 length: 13 amino acids. The CDR3 is CASSFCQSYGYTF. The CDR3 DNA sequence: TGTGCCAGCAGTTTCTGCCAGAGCTATGGCTACACCTTC.

The count of this clonotype is one. A clone one base away is much larger, so this may be a read error. The chain employs TRBV20-1 and TRBJ1-2; no definite D call. Germline assignment: CDR1 DFQATT and CDR2 SNEGSKA (reference sequence). The V gene lost 3 bases and the J gene lost 5 bases, with 13 bases spanning the gap. This CDR3 spans 13 amino acids. The CDR3 bases are TGCAGTGCTAGGAACAGCGAGCTGTATGGCTACACCTTC. The encoded protein is CSARNSELYGYTF.

V and J are TRBV19 and TRBJ2-2, with 9 bases identical to TRBD2. CDR1 and CDR2 from the germline V gene are LNHDA and SQIVND (reference sequence). Germline trimming cut 9 bases from V and 0 bases from J; bases unmatched to any gene: 11. The CDR3 has 17 amino acids. The chain's CDR3 is CASTPRRGGANTGELFF. The CDR3 DNA sequence: TGTGCCAGCACCCCTAGGCGGGGGGGGGCGAACACCGGGGAGCTGTTTTTT.

This clonotype has only a few counts. The J gene is TRBJ1-1, the V gene TRBV29-1, with 8 bases identical to TRBD1. The V and J ends lost 3 bases and 0 bases, in that order; junction bases with no gene match: 15. CDR3 length equals 18 residues. Per germline, CDR1 SQVTM and CDR2 ANQGSEA. In nucleotides, the CDR3 is TGCAGCGTTGACCCCGGGGGGGACAGGTATCGCTTGAACACTGAAGCTTTCTTT. It specifies CSVDPGGDRYRLNTEAFF.

The chain has TRBV7-9 and TRBJ2-5; tentative D call: TRBD1 (5 bases). V lost 1 base, J lost 0 bases, and 9 bases lay in between. CDR3 length: 15 amino acids. Germline assignment: CDR1 SEHNR and CDR2 FQNEAQ (reference sequence). The CDR3 region has the DNA TGTGCCAGCAGCTTAGGGTGGGGCAACCAAGAGACCCAGTACTTC. Encoded protein: CASSLGWGNQETQYF.

The chain uses TRBV7-9 and TRBJ2-2; a weak D match, TRBD2 (6 bases). The CDR3 consists of 14 residues. Between the trimmed V and J ends, which lost 7 bases and 4 bases, there was a span of 13 bases. Germline lookup yields CDR1 SEHNR and CDR2 FQNEAQ (reference sequence). CDR3 sequence reads: CASMVGGGTGELFF. CDR3 nucleotide sequence: TGTGCCAGCATGGTGGGAGGTGGCACCGGGGAGCTGTTTTTT.